The rows below give T cell receptor beta chains drawn from one sample of a study of beta chain features in type 1 diabetes. Libraries were prepared by immunoSEQ multiplex PCR; TCRdb keeps only in-frame clonotypes and omits some of them. Of about 260,000 clones in the sample, around 25% were seen once. The sequenced sample consisted of naive CD4+ T cells from blood. These receptors all come from a woman aged 30 to 39 with type 1 diabetes. Each CDR3 is given with its conserved first and last residue. A D gene is named only where the DNA matches it firmly. A row's size may be missing; if present it is once, few, many or a size class.

d_call,clone_size,v_call,j_call,cdr3_nt,cdr3_aa
NA,few,TRBV7-9,TRBJ2-1,TGTGCCAGCAGCTTAGCGACTACTTGGGAGCAGTTCTTC,CASSLATTWEQFF
TRBD1,NA,TRBV5-6,TRBJ2-3,TGTGCCAGCAGCACAGGGGTTGTTACCACAGATACGCAGTATTTT,CASSTGVVTTDTQYF
NA,NA,TRBV5-4,TRBJ2-4,TGTGCCAGCAGCTTGAAGCAAGCCAAAAACATTCAGTACTTC,CASSLKQAKNIQYF
TRBD1,NA,TRBV28,TRBJ1-2,TGTGCCAGCAGTTTCCATCCGGGACAGGGGAACTATGGCTACACCTTC,CASSFHPGQGNYGYTF
TRBD1,few,TRBV19,TRBJ1-5,TGTGCCAGTAAGGGCTGGGACAGGGGTCTAAACAAGCATTTT,CASKGWDRGLNKHF
NA,few,TRBV16,TRBJ1-1,TGTGCCAGCAGCCAATCGAGGCAGTTGAACACTGAAGCTTTCTTT,CASSQSRQLNTEAFF
TRBD1,NA,TRBV28,TRBJ2-7,TGTGCCAGCAGTGTCTGGACAGGGGGCGCCTACGAGCAGTACTTC,CASSVWTGGAYEQYF
NA,NA,TRBV15,TRBJ2-2,TGTGCCACCAGCAGAGATGGGTTACGGCAGGGCAACCCCGGGGAGCTGTTTTTT,CATSRDGLRQGNPGELFF
NA,few,TRBV19,TRBJ2-5,TGTGCCAGTACCACCGGACAGGGAGGGGAGACCCAGTACTTC,CASTTGQGGETQYF
TRBD2,few,TRBV30,TRBJ2-1,TGTGCCTGGAGTTCTAGCGGCTTTCTTAATGAGCAGTTCTTC,CAWSSSGFLNEQFF
NA,NA,TRBV11-2,TRBJ1-2,TGTGCCAGCAGCTTAGATGGCGGGGCTGGCTACACCTTC,CASSLDGGAGYTF